Following are 8 T cell receptor beta chains from one sample sequenced in a study of T cell responses to AZD1222 COVID-19 vaccine. The method was immunoSEQ multiplex PCR; TCRdb's version includes in-frame clones alone and lacks a portion of them. The sample includes under 70,000 clones, over 60% of them seen just once. Material: peripheral blood, obtained on day 0 of AZD1222 vaccination. These receptor sequences come from an adult in good health.

This clone was seen just once. This rearrangement joins TRBV27 to TRBJ1-1; D is undetermined. The germline V gene encodes CDR1 MNHEY and CDR2 SMNVEV (reference sequence). The V gene lost 4 bases and the J gene lost 0 bases, with 21 bases spanning the gap. CDR3 length: 18 residues. CDR3 amino acids: CASSYAPRRLTMNTEAFF. CDR3 DNA sequence: TGTGCCAGCAGTTACGCCCCCCGAAGGCTGACAATGAACACTGAAGCTTTCTTT.

This clone showed up just once. This sequence joins TRBV7-2 and TRBJ2-7; 11 positions agree with TRBD1. Germline V lookup: CDR1 SGHTA, CDR2 FQGNSA. V lost 5 bases and J lost 6; bases outside the gene matches: 6. This CDR3 has 14 amino acids. Here the CDR3 DNA reads TGTGCCAGCAGCCCGGGACAGGGGGGCCCCGAGCAGTACTTC. Protein product: CASSPGQGGPEQYF.

This clone was seen a handful of times. This rearrangement joins TRBV27 to TRBJ2-4; 7 bases line up with TRBD1. There are 15 residues in the CDR3. The germline V gene has CDR1 MNHEY and CDR2 SMNVEV (reference sequence). V shed 8 bases, J shed 7 bases, and the junction held 14 bases outside the gene matches. CDR3 residues: CASPGQHTSRNIQYF. CDR3 sequence (DNA): TGTGCCAGCCCGGGACAGCATACGTCGCGGAACATTCAGTACTTC.

This clone was counted a single time. The chain couples TRBV5-1 to TRBJ1-1; possibly TRBD1 for D (5 bases). Trimming removed 6 bases from V and 5 bases from J, with 20 bases in between. The germline gives CDR1 SGHRS, CDR2 YFSETQ. The CDR3 is 15 amino acids. CDR3 protein: CASTINFGAGTEAFF. The CDR3 nucleotides are TGCGCCAGCACAATCAACTTCGGGGCAGGGACTGAAGCTTTCTTT.

This clone showed up just a few times. This chain's CDR3 is CASSHGTGYGYTF. CDR3 coding DNA: TGTGCCAGCAGTCACGGGACCGGTTATGGCTACACCTTC. The chain is built from TRBV6-2 or TRBV6-3 and TRBJ1-2; D is possibly TRBD1 (5 bases). With 5 bases removed from V and 5 bases from J, the gap between germline ends came to 12 bases. The CDR3 length is 13 residues. Per germline, CDR1 MNHEY and CDR2 SVGEGT.

The chain has TRBV28 and TRBJ1-2; 9 positions match TRBD1. This CDR3 comprises 19 residues. J gave up 14 bases and V 6 bases, and 31 bases lay outside the gene matches. The germline V gene has CDR1 MDHEN and CDR2 SYDVKM. The CDR3 DNA reads TGTGCCAGCAGCCCCCCCGGAACAGGGGGCGTTCTAGGTGGTACCTCTATAACCTTC. Residues: CASSPPGTGGVLGGTSITF.

The chain uses TRBV4-1 and TRBJ1-5; D gene ambiguous. The CDR3 length is 15 residues. Germline CDR1 reads MGHRA; CDR2 reads YSYEKL. Between the trimmed V and J ends, which lost 0 bases and 5 bases, there was a span of 11 bases. The CDR3 sequence: CASSQDLRSHQPQHF. The CDR3 coding sequence is TGCGCCAGCAGCCAAGATTTGAGGTCCCATCAGCCCCAGCATTTT.

This clone was recorded a few times. The chain recombines TRBV28 with TRBJ1-2, with TRBD1 matching over 7 bases. The CDR3 spans 14 residues. Germline V lookup: CDR1 MDHEN, CDR2 SYDVKM. V lost 8 bases, J lost 7 bases, and 13 bases stayed unmatched. The CDR3 DNA is TGTGCCAGCCTCTCGGGCCAGCAGGGGGGTGGCTACACCTTC. It translates to CASLSGQQGGGYTF.